Listed below are T cell receptor beta chains from one sample, sequenced in a study of regulatory T cells in long-lasting Graves disease. MiXCR, run by TCRdb on the multiplex PCR reads, gives a single entry per CDR3 protein. This table holds hundreds of thousands of distinct CDR3 sequences, approximately 15% found once. Another study also made use of these data, one on T cells in Graves' hyperthyroidism and ophthalmopathy.

The sequencing used peripheral blood mononuclear cells (PBMCs), collected at new diagnosis, from a patient treated with antithyroid drugs. The source is a woman under 40 with Graves disease. Both conserved end residues are part of each CDR3. D genes are given only for firm matches. Part of the rows lack a size; the others show once, few, many or a class for expanded clones.

J gene | clone size | V gene | D gene | CDR3 DNA | CDR3 protein
TRBJ2-7 | NA | TRBV4-1 | NA | TGCGCCAGCAGCCAAGATGGCCCCGGGCTTACGGGCGAGCAGTACTTC | CASSQDGPGLTGEQYF
TRBJ1-1 | NA | TRBV18 | NA | TGTGCCAGCTCACCACGGTCGATGAACACTGAAGCTTTCTTT | CASSPRSMNTEAFF
TRBJ1-2 | few | TRBV6-9 | NA | TGTGCCAGCAGTTCAGACAGCAGGCTCTATGGCTACACCTTC | CASSSDSRLYGYTF
TRBJ2-3 | NA | TRBV3-1 | NA | TGTGCCAGCAGCCGGACCCTTAGAGCTCTAGATACGCAGTATTTT | CASSRTLRALDTQYF
TRBJ2-3 | many | TRBV28 | NA | TGTGCCAGCAGTTCTAGGACTGATAGCACAGATACGCAGTATTTT | CASSSRTDSTDTQYF
TRBJ2-1 | NA | TRBV7-9 | NA | TGTGCCAGCAGCTTATTCAAAACACAGGGATCCTACAATGAGCAGTTCTTC | CASSLFKTQGSYNEQFF
TRBJ2-7 | many | TRBV27 | TRBD1 | TGTGCCAGCAGTCCACCGGGACAGGGGATTGCCGAGCAGTACTTC | CASSPPGQGIAEQYF
TRBJ2-7 | NA | TRBV5-1 | NA | TGCGTCAGCAGCTTGGAAGGGGGTTTTTACGAGCAGTACTTC | CVSSLEGGFYEQYF
TRBJ1-5 | NA | TRBV5-5 | TRBD1 | TGTGCCAGCAGCTCGGACAGGGGGCCGTTTATTGGTCAGCCCCAGCATTTT | CASSSDRGPFIGQPQHF
TRBJ2-2 | NA | TRBV6-1 | TRBD2 | TGTGCCAGCAGCCCGGGACTAGCGGTCGGGGAGCTGTTTTTT | CASSPGLAVGELFF
TRBJ1-1 | many | TRBV12-3/TRBV12-4 | TRBD1 | TGTGCCAGCAGTTTGGCCCCGGGACAGGCGACTGAAGCTTTCTTT | CASSLAPGQATEAFF
TRBJ2-2 | many | TRBV6-1 | NA | TGTGCCAGCAGTCCCCCCTACCCCGGGGAGCTGTTTTTT | CASSPPYPGELFF
TRBJ1-1 | many | TRBV28 | TRBD1 | TGTGCCAGCAGGACGGACAGGGTCAACACTGAAGCTTTCTTT | CASRTDRVNTEAFF
TRBJ1-2 | NA | TRBV6-2/TRBV6-3 | NA | TGTGCCAGCAGCTTGTCAGAGAACTATGGCTACACCTTC | CASSLSENYGYTF
TRBJ2-1 | NA | TRBV15 | TRBD2 | TGTGCCACCAGCAGAGATAAGCGGGAGGGCCCCTACAATGAGCAGTTCTTC | CATSRDKREGPYNEQFF